Listed below are T cell receptor beta chains from one sample, sequenced in a study of blood T cell repertoires in COVID-19. Generated by immunoSEQ multiplex PCR, the TCRdb table keeps only in-frame clones and is missing some. Of 300,000 to 400,000 clones listed, over 70% are singletons. Sequences were obtained from peripheral blood. These receptors all come from a woman aged 50 to 60 with COVID-19, enrolled during active disease. The CDR3 runs from the conserved cysteine through the conserved F or W. D genes are given only for firm matches. Clone size is not always given. Where it is, it says once, few, many or a class for expanded clones.

cdr3_nt cdr3_aa clone_size j_call v_call d_call
TGTGCCAGCAGTCATTGGACTAGCGGCACCTACAATGAGCAGTTCTTC CASSHWTSGTYNEQFF . TRBJ2-1 TRBV14 TRBD2
TGTGCCAGTAGTCCTTATTGGACTAGCGGGAACTCTGAGCAGTTCTTC CASSPYWTSGNSEQFF once TRBJ2-1 TRBV19 TRBD2
TGTGCCAGCAGCGGAACAGGCACTGCAGGAGCTTTCTTT CASSGTGTAGAFF . TRBJ1-1 TRBV12-3/TRBV12-4 .
TGTGCCAGGACCGGAGCCTCTGGAAACACCATATATTTT CARTGASGNTIYF . TRBJ1-3 TRBV6-4 .
TGTGCCAGCAGCCCTAGGACTAGCGGGAGCATCAACGAGCAGTACTTC CASSPRTSGSINEQYF . TRBJ2-7 TRBV7-9 TRBD2
TGTGCCAGCAGCTTGGGAGGGAGAGGCACCGGGGAGCTGTTTTTT CASSLGGRGTGELFF . TRBJ2-2 TRBV5-5 .
TGTGCCCGGAATGGACAGTCCCAAGAGACCCAGTACTTC CARNGQSQETQYF once TRBJ2-5 TRBV30 .
TGTGCCAGCAGCACCACCGGGACAAGCTCCTACGAGCAGTACTTC CASSTTGTSSYEQYF . TRBJ2-7 TRBV12-1 .
TGTGCCACCAGCAGAGAAGGGACACCTCAAGAGACCCAGTACTTC CATSREGTPQETQYF . TRBJ2-5 TRBV15 .
TGTGCCAGCTCACTCCGGACAGATAGCAATCAGCCCCAGCATTTT CASSLRTDSNQPQHF few TRBJ1-5 TRBV18 .
TGTGCCAGTAGTATAGATCTACGCGCGGGTACAGTGGTTGGTGAAAAACTGTTTTTT CASSIDLRAGTVVGEKLFF . TRBJ1-4 TRBV19 .
TGTGCCAGCAGTGAACCCGGACGTAAGGGGTCTGACTATGGCTACACCTTC CASSEPGRKGSDYGYTF . TRBJ1-2 TRBV6-1 .
TGCAGTGCTTACAGGGATTCGGAAGCTTTCTTT CSAYRDSEAFF once TRBJ1-1 TRBV20-1 .
TGTGCCAGCTCACCACCGCTAGGGACAGGGGAAGGAAAAAACTACGAGCAGTACTTC CASSPPLGTGEGKNYEQYF . TRBJ2-7 TRBV18 TRBD1
TGTGCCAGCAGTGGGGGGACAGGGGCCCACGAGCAGTACTTC CASSGGTGAHEQYF . TRBJ2-7 TRBV27 TRBD1
TGTGCCTGGAGTGTGACTAGCGGGAGCATTCGGTTCTTC CAWSVTSGSIRFF . TRBJ2-1 TRBV30 TRBD2
TGTGCCTGGAGTGTGGGCAGCACAGATACGCAGTATTTT CAWSVGSTDTQYF . TRBJ2-3 TRBV30 .
TGCGCCAGCAGCTTGGCTCCAGGCTCCTACGAGCAGTACTTC CASSLAPGSYEQYF . TRBJ2-7 TRBV5-1 .
TGTGCCATCAGGGCAGGTTTCAATCAGCCCCAGCATTTT CAIRAGFNQPQHF . TRBJ1-5 TRBV10-3 .
TGTGCCAGCAGTTACTTACATTCCTGGGAAGCTTTCTTT CASSYLHSWEAFF . TRBJ1-1 TRBV6-2/TRBV6-3 .
TGTGCCAGCCAGGCGTGGGACTCCAACACCGGGGAGCTGTTTTTT CASQAWDSNTGELFF . TRBJ2-2 TRBV19 .
TGCGCCAGCAGCTTCGGGGGGCGTGGCGGGGAGCTGTTTTTT CASSFGGRGGELFF . TRBJ2-2 TRBV5-1 .
TGCGCCAGCAGCCCCGGCCAGGGGGCTAACTATGGCTACACCTTC CASSPGQGANYGYTF once TRBJ1-2 TRBV4-1 TRBD1
TGTGCCAGCACCCAGGGACAGGACATCACAGATACGCAGTATTTT CASTQGQDITDTQYF . TRBJ2-3 TRBV21-1 .
TGTGCCAGCAGTTGGGACAGGGACACTGAAGCTTTCTTT CASSWDRDTEAFF . TRBJ1-1 TRBV27 TRBD1
TGTGCCAGCAGTCGGAACAGGGTGAACAATGAGCAGTTCTTC CASSRNRVNNEQFF . TRBJ2-1 TRBV27 .
TGCGCCAGCAGCTTGGGAAGACTAGCGGGAGCCCCGGGGACCGGGGAGCTGTTTTTT CASSLGRLAGAPGTGELFF . TRBJ2-2 TRBV5-1 TRBD2
TGTGCCAGCAGCCCCACCGCCAGGACTAGTCCCCCCGGGGAGCTGTTTTTT CASSPTARTSPPGELFF . TRBJ2-2 TRBV4-2 TRBD2
TGTGCCAGTAGTATTCCCCGGGAAGCTTTCTTT CASSIPREAFF . TRBJ1-1 TRBV19 .
TGCGCCAGCAGCCAAGGTCATCAGGGTCGGAACACCGGGGAGCTGTTTTTT CASSQGHQGRNTGELFF . TRBJ2-2 TRBV4-1 .
TGCGCCAGCAGCTTAGGACAGGGGGCCCCCACTGAAGCTTTCTTT CASSLGQGAPTEAFF . TRBJ1-1 TRBV5-1 TRBD1
TGTGCCAGCTCACCAGAGGGGAGGGGCGGCGAGACCCAGTACTTC CASSPEGRGGETQYF . TRBJ2-5 TRBV18 TRBD2
TGTGCCATCAGATCGGGACTAGGTGTTGTTGATGAGCAGTTCTTC CAIRSGLGVVDEQFF . TRBJ2-1 TRBV10-3 TRBD2
TGTGCCAGCAGTACTACAGGGACCTATGGCTACACCTTC CASSTTGTYGYTF . TRBJ1-2 TRBV5-4 .
TGCGCCAGCGGACAGGGAGGAGGGACTGAAGCTTTCTTT CASGQGGGTEAFF . TRBJ1-1 TRBV5-1 TRBD1
TGCGCCAGTAGCAGGGGGATCTTGGAGGGAAACACCATATATTTT CASSRGILEGNTIYF . TRBJ1-3 TRBV4-1 TRBD1
TGTGCCAGCAGCGAAACCGGGACTAACCTATACAATGAGCAGTTCTTC CASSETGTNLYNEQFF once TRBJ2-1 TRBV7-2 TRBD2
TGTGCCAGCAGCTTAAGGAAGGGACAGGGACAGACAGATACGCAGTATTTT CASSLRKGQGQTDTQYF . TRBJ2-3 TRBV7-9 TRBD1
TGTGCCAGCAGCAAAGGGGGGCAGGGGGCGCTTAATGAAAAACTGTTTTTT CASSKGGQGALNEKLFF . TRBJ1-4 TRBV21-1 .
TGTGCCAGCAGTCCAGGTTGGGGGCTTCTTACCGGGGAGCTGTTTTTT CASSPGWGLLTGELFF . TRBJ2-2 TRBV27 .
TGCGCCAGCAGCAGAATGGGACAGGGTAACACAGATACGCAGTATTTT CASSRMGQGNTDTQYF . TRBJ2-3 TRBV5-1 TRBD1
TGTGCCAGCAGCTGGGGTACCAGGGGTTACGAGCAGTACTTC CASSWGTRGYEQYF once TRBJ2-7 TRBV11-2 .